The following is a TCR beta chain sequence with its context. Its antigen remains unidentified. The data belong to a study of identifying expanded T cells in peripheral blood. Generated by immunoSEQ multiplex PCR, the TCRdb table keeps only in-frame clones and is missing some. The sample contains some 90,000 clones, 70% to 90% of which appear only once. General study points: Variance in clone template counts between roughly 2-week samples significantly increased with total template count across all healthy donors.

Sequenced: blood. This clonotype was sampled from a person between 18 and 75 years old in good health.

The CDR3, as DNA: TGTGCCAGCAGCGTAACATGGCAGGGAAGTTCACCCCTCCACTTT. Encoded protein: CASSVTWQGSSPLHF. V and J are TRBV27 and TRBJ1-6, with D possibly matching TRBD1 (5 bases). The V gene's germline CDR1 is MNHEY and CDR2 SMNVEV (reference sequence). The CDR3 length is 15 residues. The V gene lost 6 bases and the J gene lost 9 bases, with 18 bases spanning the gap.